This TCR beta chain was identified in a study of blood T cell repertoires in COVID-19. Study context: Some COVID-19 samples were acute and others convalescent; all came from the United States, Italy and Spain. PBMCs, B-cell-depleted T cells, or T cells were the source of the cDNA or gDNA that made up the material.

Under the authors' procedure: Reference gene primers were amplified, and this amplification served to estimate nucleated cell counts. Using immunoSEQ multiplex PCR, the repertoire was profiled, and TCRdb retains in-frame clones only, with some absent. V and J calls and clone size are as listed in that table; D and trimming were resolved from the DNA. The table lists roughly 190,000 clones, 82% of them singletons, with 7.8% in the top ten. Trimming left V 3 bases short and J 0 bases short, with 11 bases between. CDR1 MNHNS and CDR2 SASEGT come from the germline V gene. CDR3 length: 15 residues. Followed over time, Seattle patients had been enrolled while infection was active.

Sequencing used peripheral blood. This receptor was taken from a woman aged 55-69 years with COVID-19, enrolled during active disease. V and J are TRBV6-1 and TRBJ1-2; D not resolved. CDR3 residues: CASSDVGEPNYGYTF. The DNA for the CDR3 is TGTGCCAGCAGTGATGTAGGAGAGCCTAACTATGGCTACACCTTC.